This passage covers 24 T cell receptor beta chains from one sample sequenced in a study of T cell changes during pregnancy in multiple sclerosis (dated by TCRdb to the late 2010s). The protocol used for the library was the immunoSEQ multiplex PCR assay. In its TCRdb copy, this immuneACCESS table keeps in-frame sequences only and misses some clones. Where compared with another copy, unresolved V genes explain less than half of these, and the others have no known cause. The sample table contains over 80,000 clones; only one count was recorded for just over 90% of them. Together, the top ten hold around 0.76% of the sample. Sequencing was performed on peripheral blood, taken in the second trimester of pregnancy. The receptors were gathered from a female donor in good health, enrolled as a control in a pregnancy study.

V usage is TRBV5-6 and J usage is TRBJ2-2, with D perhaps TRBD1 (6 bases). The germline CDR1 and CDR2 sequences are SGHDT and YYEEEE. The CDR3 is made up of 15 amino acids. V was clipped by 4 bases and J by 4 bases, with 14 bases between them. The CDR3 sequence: CASSPSGQLTGELFF. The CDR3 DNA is TGTGCCAGCAGCCCATCGGGACAACTCACCGGGGAGCTGTTTTTT. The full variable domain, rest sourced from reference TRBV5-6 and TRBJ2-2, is DAGVTQSPTHLIKTRGQQVTLRCSPKSGHDTVSWYQQALGQGPQFIFQYYEEEERQRGNFPDRFSGHQFPNYSSELNVNALLLGDSALYLCASSPSGQLTGELFFGEGSRLTVL.

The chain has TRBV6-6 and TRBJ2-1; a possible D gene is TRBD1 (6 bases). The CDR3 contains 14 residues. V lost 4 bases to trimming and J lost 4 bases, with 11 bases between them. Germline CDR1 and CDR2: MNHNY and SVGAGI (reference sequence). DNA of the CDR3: TGTGCCAGCAGTTTCCAGGACAGATACAATGAGCAGTTCTTC. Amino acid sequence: CASSFQDRYNEQFF.

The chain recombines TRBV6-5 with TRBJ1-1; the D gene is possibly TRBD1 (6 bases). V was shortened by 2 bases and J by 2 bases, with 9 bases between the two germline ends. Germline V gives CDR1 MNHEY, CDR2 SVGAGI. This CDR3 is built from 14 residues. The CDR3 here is CASSYTGLNTEAFF. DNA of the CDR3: TGTGCCAGCAGTTACACAGGGTTAAACACTGAAGCTTTCTTT.

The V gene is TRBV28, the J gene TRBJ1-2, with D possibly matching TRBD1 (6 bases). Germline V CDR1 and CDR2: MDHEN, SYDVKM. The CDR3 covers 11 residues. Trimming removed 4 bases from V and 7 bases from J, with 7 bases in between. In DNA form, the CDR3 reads TGTGCCAGCAGTTCAGGGGCTGGCTACACCTTC. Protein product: CASSSGAGYTF.

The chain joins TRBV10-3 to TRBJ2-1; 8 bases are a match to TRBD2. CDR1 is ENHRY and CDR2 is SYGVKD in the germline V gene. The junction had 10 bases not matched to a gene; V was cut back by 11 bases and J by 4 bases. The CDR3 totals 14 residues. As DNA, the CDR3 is TGTGCCGTGTCCGGGCGGGAGGCTTACAATGAGCAGTTCTTC. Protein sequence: CAVSGREAYNEQFF.

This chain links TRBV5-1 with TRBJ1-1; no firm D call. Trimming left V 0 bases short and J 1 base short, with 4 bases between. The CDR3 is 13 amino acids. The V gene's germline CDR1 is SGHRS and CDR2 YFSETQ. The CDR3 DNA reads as TGCGCCAGCAGCTTGGACAGGAACACTGAAGCTTTCTTT. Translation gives CASSLDRNTEAFF.

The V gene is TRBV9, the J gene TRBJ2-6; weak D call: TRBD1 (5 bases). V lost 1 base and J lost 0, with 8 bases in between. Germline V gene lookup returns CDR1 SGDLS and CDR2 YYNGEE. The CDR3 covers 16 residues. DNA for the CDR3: TGTGCCAGCAGCGTACGACAGAACTCTGGGGCCAACGTCCTGACTTTC. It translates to CASSVRQNSGANVLTF.

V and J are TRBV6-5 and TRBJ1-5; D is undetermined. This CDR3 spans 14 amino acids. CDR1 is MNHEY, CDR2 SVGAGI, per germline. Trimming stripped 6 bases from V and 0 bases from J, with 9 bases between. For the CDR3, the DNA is TGTGCCAGCAGCCGAACATATAGCAATCAGCCCCAGCATTTT. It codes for CASSRTYSNQPQHF.

This chain's CDR3 is CASSLSRGGNTIYF. For the CDR3, the DNA is TGTGCCAGCAGTCTTAGCCGGGGAGGAAACACCATATATTTT. V is TRBV2 and J is TRBJ1-3; no clear D. Germline loops: CDR1 SNHLY, CDR2 FYNNEI. Deletions cut 5 bases from V and 4 bases from J, with 12 bases between. This CDR3 is 14 amino acids long.

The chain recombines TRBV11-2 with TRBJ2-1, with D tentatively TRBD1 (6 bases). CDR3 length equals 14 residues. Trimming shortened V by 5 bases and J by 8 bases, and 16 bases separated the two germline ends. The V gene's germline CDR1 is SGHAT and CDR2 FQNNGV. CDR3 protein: CASSTTGMGDEQFF. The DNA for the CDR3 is TGTGCCAGCAGCACAACAGGGATGGGCGATGAGCAGTTCTTC.

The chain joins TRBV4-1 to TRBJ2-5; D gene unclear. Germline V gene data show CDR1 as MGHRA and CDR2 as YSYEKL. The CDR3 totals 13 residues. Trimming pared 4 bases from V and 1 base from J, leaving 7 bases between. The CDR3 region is CASSLLLQETQYF. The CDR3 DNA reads TGCGCCAGCAGCCTACTCCTCCAAGAGACCCAGTACTTC.

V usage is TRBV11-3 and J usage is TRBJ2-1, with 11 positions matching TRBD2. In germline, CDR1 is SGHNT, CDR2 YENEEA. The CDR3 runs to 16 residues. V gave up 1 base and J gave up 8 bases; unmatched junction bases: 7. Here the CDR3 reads CASSLGIAGGPHEQFF. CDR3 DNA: TGTGCCAGCAGCTTAGGGATAGCGGGAGGGCCCCATGAGCAGTTCTTC. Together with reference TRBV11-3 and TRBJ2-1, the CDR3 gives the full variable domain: EAGVVQSPRYKIIEKKQPVAFWCNPISGHNTLYWYLQNLGQGPELLIRYENEEAVDDSQLPKDRFSAERLKGVDSTLKIQPAELGDSAVYLCASSLGIAGGPHEQFFGPGTRLTVL.

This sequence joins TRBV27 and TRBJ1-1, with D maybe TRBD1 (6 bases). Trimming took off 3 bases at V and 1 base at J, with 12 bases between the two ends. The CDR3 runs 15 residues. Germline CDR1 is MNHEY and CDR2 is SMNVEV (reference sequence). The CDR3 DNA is TGTGCCAGCAGTTTCCCAGGGGCGGGGAACACTGAAGCTTTCTTT. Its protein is CASSFPGAGNTEAFF.

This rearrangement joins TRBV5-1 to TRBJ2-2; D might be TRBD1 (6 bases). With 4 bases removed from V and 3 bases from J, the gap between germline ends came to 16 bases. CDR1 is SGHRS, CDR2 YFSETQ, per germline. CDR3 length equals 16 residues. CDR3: CASSPPTGTYTGELFF. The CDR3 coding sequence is TGCGCCAGCAGCCCTCCAACAGGGACCTACACCGGGGAGCTGTTTTTT.

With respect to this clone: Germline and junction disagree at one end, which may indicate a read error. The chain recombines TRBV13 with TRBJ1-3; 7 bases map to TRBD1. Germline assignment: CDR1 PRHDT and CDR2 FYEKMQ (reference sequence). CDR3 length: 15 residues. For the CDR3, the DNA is TGTGCCAGCAGCCTAGGGACAGCCTCTGGAAACACCATATATTTT. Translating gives CASSLGTASGNTIYF.

The DNA for the CDR3 is TGTGCCAGCAGCTTGGGACAGCGCATCGGGCCCCAGCATTTT. This codes for CASSLGQRIGPQHF. V is TRBV5-6 and J is TRBJ1-5; possible D gene TRBD1, 5 bases. The CDR3 consists of 14 residues. The V end lost 0 bases, the J end lost 9 bases, and 13 bases lay between the germline ends. Germline CDR1 reads SGHDT; CDR2 reads YYEEEE. The variable domain in full, with the rest retrieved from reference TRBV5-6 and TRBJ1-5, is DAGVTQSPTHLIKTRGQQVTLRCSPKSGHDTVSWYQQALGQGPQFIFQYYEEEERQRGNFPDRFSGHQFPNYSSELNVNALLLGDSALYLCASSLGQRIGPQHFGDGTRLSIL.

Here the CDR3 reads CAGSSWGGEQYF. The CDR3 bases are TGTGCCGGCTCAAGTTGGGGGGGGGAGCAGTACTTC. The rearrangement links TRBV30 to TRBJ2-7, with 7 bases lining up with TRBD2. Unmatched junction bases numbered 11, after V lost 8 bases and J lost 7 bases. CDR1 and CDR2 from the germline V gene are GTSNPN and SVGIG (reference sequence). The CDR3 spans 12 residues.

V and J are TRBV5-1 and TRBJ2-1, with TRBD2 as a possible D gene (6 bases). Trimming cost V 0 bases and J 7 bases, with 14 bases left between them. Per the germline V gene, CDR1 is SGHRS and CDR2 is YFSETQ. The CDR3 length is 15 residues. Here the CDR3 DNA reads TGCGCCAGCAGCTTGGTGTGGCGGGGCGAAAATGAGCAGTTCTTC. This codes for CASSLVWRGENEQFF.

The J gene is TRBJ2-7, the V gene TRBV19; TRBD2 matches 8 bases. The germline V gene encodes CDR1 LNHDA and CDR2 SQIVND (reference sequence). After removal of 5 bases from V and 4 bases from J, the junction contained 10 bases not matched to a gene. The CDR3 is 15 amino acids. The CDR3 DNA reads TGTGCCAGTAGTTTGGATAGCGGGAAGGGTTACGAGCAGTACTTC. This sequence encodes CASSLDSGKGYEQYF. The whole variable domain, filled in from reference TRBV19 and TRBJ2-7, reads DGGITQSPKYLFRKEGQNVTLSCEQNLNHDAMYWYRQDPGQGLRLIYYSQIVNDFQKGDIAEGYSVSREKKESFPLTVTSAQKNPTAFYLCASSLDSGKGYEQYFGPGTRLTVT.

The CDR3 is CASSLPFRNTEAFF. The CDR3 DNA sequence: TGTGCCAGCAGCCTACCTTTCCGGAACACTGAAGCTTTCTTT. The chain employs TRBV5-8 and TRBJ1-1; D ambiguous. Germline lookup yields CDR1 SGHTS and CDR2 YDEGEE. The CDR3 is 14 residues long. Between the trimmed V and J ends, which lost 4 bases and 1 base, there was a span of 11 bases. Based on the CDR3 plus reference TRBV5-8 and TRBJ1-1, the full variable domain is EAGVTQSPTHLIKTRGQQATLRCSPISGHTSVYWYQQALGLGLQFLLWYDEGEERNRGNFPPRFSGRQFPNYSSELNVNALELEDSALYLCASSLPFRNTEAFFGQGTRLTVV.

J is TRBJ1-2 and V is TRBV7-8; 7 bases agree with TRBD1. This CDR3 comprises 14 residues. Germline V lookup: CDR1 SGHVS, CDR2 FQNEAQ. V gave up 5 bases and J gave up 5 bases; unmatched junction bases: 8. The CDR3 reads CASSRQGVGYGYTF. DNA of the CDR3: TGTGCCAGCAGCCGACAGGGAGTTGGGTATGGCTACACCTTC.

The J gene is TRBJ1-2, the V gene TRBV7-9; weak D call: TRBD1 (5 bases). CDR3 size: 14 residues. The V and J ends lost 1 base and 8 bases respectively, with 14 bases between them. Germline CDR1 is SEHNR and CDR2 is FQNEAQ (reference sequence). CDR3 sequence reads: CASSLVMGGGGYTF. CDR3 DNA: TGTGCCAGCAGCTTAGTTATGGGGGGAGGAGGCTACACCTTC.

CDR3 sequence (DNA): TGTGCCAGCAGCTCCTGGGACACCACAGATACGCAGTATTTT. Amino acid sequence: CASSSWDTTDTQYF. V and J are TRBV5-8 and TRBJ2-3; TRBD1 might be the D (6 bases). The CDR3 is 14 amino acids. V was trimmed by 3 bases and J by 2 bases, leaving 10 bases between them. Germline assignment: CDR1 SGHTS and CDR2 YDEGEE.

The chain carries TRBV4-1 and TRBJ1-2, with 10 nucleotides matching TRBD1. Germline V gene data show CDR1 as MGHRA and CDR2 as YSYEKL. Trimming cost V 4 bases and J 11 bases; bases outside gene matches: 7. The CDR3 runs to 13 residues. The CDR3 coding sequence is TGCGCCAGCAGCCGGGCGGGGACAGGGGTTTACACCTTC. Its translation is CASSRAGTGVYTF.